This TCR beta chain was documented in a study of blood T cell repertoires in COVID-19. Overall study context: COVID-19 samples from acute and convalescent phases originated in the United States, Italy and Spain. PBMCs, B-cell-depleted T cells, or T cells were the source of the cDNA or gDNA that made up the material.

Original processing methods: Reference gene primer amplification yielded estimated nucleated cell counts. The table came from immunoSEQ multiplex PCR; TCRdb's copy has only in-frame clones and leaves some out. That table gives V, J and clone size, and the DNA gave D and trimming. The data contain about 94,000 clones, about nine tenths of them seen just once; the ten biggest clones take up about 5%. This CDR3 contains 15 residues. CDR1 and CDR2 (germline): SNHLY, FYNNEI. J gave up 6 bases and V 6 bases, and 9 bases lay outside the gene matches. This clone has a single count. This TCR derives from a woman aged 80 or older with acute or convalescent COVID-19. The genes are TRBV2 and TRBJ1-5, with 9 bases aligning to TRBD1. Sequencing was performed on peripheral blood. The CDR3: CASRARTGVGQPQHF. The DNA for the CDR3 is TGTGCCAGCAGAGCCCGGACAGGGGTTGGTCAGCCCCAGCATTTT.